The clone carrying this T cell receptor (beta chain) was detected a few times. At the DNA level, this CDR3 is encoded by other sequences in the same sample as well. The data derive from a study of cytomegalovirus exposure and HLA in healthy donors. The PCR had 60 Vbeta and 13 Jbeta primers. Using immunoSEQ multiplex PCR, the repertoire was profiled, and TCRdb retains in-frame clones only, with some absent. The sample yields 55,000 to 70,000 clones, more than 70% seen once. The germline gives CDR1 GTSNPN, CDR2 SVGIG (reference sequence). V was clipped by 5 bases and J by 2 bases; unmatched bases: 9. The CDR3 spans 15 residues.

The sample was PBMCs. This chain links TRBV30 with TRBJ1-5; TRBD1 matches at 7 bases. This TCR was sampled from a woman in her twenties or thirties in good health and CMV-seronegative. CDR3 protein: CAWDGDSLGNQPQHF. CDR3 nucleotides: TGTGCCTGGGACGGGGACAGCCTTGGCAATCAGCCCCAGCATTTT.